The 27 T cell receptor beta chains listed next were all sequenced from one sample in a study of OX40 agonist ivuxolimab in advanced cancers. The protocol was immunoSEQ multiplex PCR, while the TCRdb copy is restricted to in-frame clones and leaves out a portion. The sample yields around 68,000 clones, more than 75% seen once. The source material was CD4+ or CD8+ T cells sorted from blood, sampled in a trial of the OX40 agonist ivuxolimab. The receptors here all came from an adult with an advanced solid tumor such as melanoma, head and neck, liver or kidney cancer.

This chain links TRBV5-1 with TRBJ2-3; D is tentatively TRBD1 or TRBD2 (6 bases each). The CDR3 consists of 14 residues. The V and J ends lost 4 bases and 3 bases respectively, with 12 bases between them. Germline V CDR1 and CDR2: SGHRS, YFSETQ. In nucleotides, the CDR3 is TGCGCCAGCAGCGGGGGGCAAAAAACAGATACGCAGTATTTT. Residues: CASSGGQKTDTQYF.

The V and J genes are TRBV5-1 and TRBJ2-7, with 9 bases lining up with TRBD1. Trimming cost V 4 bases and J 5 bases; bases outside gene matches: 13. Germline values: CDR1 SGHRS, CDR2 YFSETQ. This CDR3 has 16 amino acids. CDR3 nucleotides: TGCGCCAGCAGCCCGCTGAACCGGGACAGGGTCAACGAGCAGTACTTC. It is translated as CASSPLNRDRVNEQYF.

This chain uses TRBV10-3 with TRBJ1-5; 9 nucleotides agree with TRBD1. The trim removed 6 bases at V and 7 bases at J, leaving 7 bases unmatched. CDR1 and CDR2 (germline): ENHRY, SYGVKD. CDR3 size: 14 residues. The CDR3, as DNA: TGTGCCATCAGGGGGGACAGGGTAGGCCAGCCCCAGCATTTT. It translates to CAIRGDRVGQPQHF.

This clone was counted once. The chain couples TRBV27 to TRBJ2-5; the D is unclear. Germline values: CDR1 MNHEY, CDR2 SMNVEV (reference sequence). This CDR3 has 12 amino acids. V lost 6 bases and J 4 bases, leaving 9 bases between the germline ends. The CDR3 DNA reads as TGTGCCAGCAGCGGCCACGGAGAGACCCAGTACTTC. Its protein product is CASSGHGETQYF.

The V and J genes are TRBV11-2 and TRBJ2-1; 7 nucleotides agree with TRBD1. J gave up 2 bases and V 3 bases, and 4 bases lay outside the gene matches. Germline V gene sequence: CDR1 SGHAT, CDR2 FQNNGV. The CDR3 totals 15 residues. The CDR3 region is CASSLHRGAYNEQFF. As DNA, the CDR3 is TGTGCCAGCAGCTTGCACAGGGGAGCCTACAATGAGCAGTTCTTC.

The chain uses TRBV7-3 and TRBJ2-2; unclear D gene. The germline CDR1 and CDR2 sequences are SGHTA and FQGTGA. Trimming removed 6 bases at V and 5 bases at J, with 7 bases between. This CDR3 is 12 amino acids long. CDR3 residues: CASSLSTGELFF. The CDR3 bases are TGTGCCAGCAGTCTATCGACCGGGGAGCTGTTTTTT.

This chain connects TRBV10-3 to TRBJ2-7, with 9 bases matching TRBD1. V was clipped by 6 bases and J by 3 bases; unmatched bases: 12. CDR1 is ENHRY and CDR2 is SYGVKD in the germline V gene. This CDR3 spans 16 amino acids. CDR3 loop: CAIRDPGQGNGYEQYF. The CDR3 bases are TGTGCCATCAGGGACCCGGGACAGGGTAATGGCTACGAGCAGTACTTC.

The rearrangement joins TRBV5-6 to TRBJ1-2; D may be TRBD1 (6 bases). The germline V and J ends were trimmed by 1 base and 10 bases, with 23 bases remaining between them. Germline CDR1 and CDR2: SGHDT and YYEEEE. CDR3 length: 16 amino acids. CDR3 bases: TGTGCCAGCAGCTTGCGGGGGGCTTCTCTTATCGGGATCTACACCTTC. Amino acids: CASSLRGASLIGIYTF.

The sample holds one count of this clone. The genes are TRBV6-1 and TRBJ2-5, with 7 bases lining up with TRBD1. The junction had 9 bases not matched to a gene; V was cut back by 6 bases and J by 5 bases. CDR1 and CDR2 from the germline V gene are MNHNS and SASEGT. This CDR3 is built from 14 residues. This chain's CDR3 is CASSRQGDVETQYF. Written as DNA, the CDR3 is TGTGCCAGCAGCCGACAGGGAGACGTGGAGACCCAGTACTTC.

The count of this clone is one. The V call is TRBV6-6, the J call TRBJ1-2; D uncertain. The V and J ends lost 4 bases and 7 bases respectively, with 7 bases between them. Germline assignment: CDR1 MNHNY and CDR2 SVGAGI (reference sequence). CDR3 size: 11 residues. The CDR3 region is CASSLGRGYTF. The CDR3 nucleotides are TGTGCCAGCAGTTTAGGGCGTGGCTACACCTTC.

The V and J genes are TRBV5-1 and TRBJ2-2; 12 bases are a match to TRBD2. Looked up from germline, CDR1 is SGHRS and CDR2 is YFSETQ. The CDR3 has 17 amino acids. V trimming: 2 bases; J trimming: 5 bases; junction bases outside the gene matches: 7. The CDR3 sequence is CASSFLAGGLSTGELFF. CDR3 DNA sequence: TGCGCCAGCAGCTTCCTAGCGGGGGGGCTGAGTACCGGGGAGCTGTTTTTT.

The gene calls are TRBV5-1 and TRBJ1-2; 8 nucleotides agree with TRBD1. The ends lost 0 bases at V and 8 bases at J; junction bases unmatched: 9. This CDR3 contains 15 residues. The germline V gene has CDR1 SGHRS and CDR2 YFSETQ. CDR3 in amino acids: CASSLGGQGAAGYTF. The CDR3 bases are TGCGCCAGCAGCTTGGGTGGACAGGGAGCTGCGGGCTACACCTTC.

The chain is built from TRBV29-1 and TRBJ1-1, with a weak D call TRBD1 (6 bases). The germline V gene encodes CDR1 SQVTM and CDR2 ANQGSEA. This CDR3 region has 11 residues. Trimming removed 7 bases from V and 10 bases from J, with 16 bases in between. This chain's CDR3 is CSAKGGVGAFF. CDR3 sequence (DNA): TGCAGCGCAAAGGGGGGCGTCGGAGCTTTCTTT.

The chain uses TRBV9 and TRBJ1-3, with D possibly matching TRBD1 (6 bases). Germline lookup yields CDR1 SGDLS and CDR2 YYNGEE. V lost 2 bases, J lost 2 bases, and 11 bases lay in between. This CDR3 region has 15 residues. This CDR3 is CASSVTGGPGNTIYF. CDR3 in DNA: TGTGCCAGCAGCGTGACAGGTGGACCTGGAAACACCATATATTTT.

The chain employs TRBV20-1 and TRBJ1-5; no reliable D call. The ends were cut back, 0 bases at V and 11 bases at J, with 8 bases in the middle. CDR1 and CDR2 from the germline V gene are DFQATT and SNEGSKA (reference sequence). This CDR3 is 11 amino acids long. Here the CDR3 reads CSARDIESQHF. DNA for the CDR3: TGCAGTGCTAGAGATATAGAGTCCCAGCATTTT.

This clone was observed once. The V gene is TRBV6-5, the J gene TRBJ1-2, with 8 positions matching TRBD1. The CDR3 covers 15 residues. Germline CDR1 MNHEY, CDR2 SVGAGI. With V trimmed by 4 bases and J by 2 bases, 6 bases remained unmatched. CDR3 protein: CASSLYRGANYGYTF. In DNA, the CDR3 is TGTGCCAGCAGTTTGTACAGGGGGGCAAACTATGGCTACACCTTC.

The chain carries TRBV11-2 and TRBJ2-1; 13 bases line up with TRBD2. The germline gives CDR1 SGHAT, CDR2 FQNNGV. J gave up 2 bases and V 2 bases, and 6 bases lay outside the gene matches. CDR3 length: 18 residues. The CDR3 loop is CASSLRTSGGLPYNEQFF. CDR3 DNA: TGTGCCAGCAGCTTACGGACTAGCGGGGGTCTTCCCTACAATGAGCAGTTCTTC.

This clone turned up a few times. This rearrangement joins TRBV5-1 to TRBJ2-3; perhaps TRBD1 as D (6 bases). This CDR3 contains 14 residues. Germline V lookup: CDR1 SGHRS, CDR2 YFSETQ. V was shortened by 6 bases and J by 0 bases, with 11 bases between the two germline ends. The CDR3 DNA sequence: TGCGCCAGCACCCAGCAGGGGAGCACAGATACGCAGTATTTT. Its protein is CASTQQGSTDTQYF.

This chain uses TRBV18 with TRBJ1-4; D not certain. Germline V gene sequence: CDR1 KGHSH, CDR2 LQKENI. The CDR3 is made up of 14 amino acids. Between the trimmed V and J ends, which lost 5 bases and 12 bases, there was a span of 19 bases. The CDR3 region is CASSTGDRVRELFF. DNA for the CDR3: TGTGCCAGCTCAACGGGCGACCGGGTACGCGAACTGTTTTTT.

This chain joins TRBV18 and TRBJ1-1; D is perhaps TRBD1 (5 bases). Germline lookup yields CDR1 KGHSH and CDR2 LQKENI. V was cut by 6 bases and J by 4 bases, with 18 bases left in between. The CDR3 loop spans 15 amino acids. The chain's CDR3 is CASSTAGVGVTEAFF. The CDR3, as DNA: TGTGCCAGCTCTACCGCGGGGGTTGGGGTCACTGAAGCTTTCTTT.

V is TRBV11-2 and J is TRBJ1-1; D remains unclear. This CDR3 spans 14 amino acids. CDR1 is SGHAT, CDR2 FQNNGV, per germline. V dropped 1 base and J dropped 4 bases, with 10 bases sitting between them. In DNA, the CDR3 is TGTGCCAGCAGCTTAGCGCCCCACTCCACTGAAGCTTTCTTT. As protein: CASSLAPHSTEAFF. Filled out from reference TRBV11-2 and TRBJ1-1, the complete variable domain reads EAGVAQSPRYKIIEKRQSVAFWCNPISGHATLYWYQQILGQGPKLLIQFQNNGVVDDSQLPKDRFSAERLKGVDSTLKIQPAKLEDSAVYLCASSLAPHSTEAFFGQGTRLTVV.

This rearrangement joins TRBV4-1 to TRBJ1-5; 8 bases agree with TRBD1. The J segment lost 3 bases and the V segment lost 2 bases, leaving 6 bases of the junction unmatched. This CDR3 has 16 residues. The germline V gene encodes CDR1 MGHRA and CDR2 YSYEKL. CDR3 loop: CASSQTTGALNQPQHF. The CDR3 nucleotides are TGCGCCAGCAGCCAAACGACAGGGGCCCTCAATCAGCCCCAGCATTTT.

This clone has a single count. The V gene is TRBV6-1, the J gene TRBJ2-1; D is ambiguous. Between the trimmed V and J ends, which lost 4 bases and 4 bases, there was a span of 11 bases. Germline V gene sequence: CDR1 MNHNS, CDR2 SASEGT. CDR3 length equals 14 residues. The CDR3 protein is CASSVGIRYNEQFF. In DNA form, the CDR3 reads TGTGCCAGCAGTGTAGGTATCAGGTACAATGAGCAGTTCTTC.

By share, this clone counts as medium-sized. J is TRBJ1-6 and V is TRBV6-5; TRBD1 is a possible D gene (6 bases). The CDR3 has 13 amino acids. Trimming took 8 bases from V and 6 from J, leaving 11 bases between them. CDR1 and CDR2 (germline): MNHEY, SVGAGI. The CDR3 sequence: CASRTGLNSPLHF. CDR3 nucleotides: TGTGCCAGCCGAACAGGGCTTAATTCACCCCTCCACTTT.

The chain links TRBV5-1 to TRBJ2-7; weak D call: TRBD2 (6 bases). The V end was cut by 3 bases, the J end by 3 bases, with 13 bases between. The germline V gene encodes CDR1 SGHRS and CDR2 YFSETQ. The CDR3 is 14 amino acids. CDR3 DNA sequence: TGCGCCAGCAGCTCTGTTAGCGGAAACTACGAGCAGTACTTC. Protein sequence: CASSSVSGNYEQYF. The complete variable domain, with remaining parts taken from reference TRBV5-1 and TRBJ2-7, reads KAGVTQTPRYLIKTRGQQVTLSCSPISGHRSVSWYQQTPGQGLQFLFEYFSETQRNKGNFPGRFSGRQFSNSRSEMNVSTLELGDSALYLCASSSVSGNYEQYFGPGTRLTVT.

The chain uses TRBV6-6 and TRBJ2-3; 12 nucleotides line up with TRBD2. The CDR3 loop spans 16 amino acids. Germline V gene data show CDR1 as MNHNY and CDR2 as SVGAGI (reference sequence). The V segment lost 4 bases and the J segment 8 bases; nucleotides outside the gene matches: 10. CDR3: CASSSRLAGAVGTQYF. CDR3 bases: TGTGCCAGCAGTTCCCGACTAGCGGGGGCCGTAGGTACGCAGTATTTT.

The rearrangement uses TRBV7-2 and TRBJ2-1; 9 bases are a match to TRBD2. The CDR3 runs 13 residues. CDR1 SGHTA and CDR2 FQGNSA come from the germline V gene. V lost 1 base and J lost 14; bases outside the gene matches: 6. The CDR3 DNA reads TGTGCCAGCAGCTTAGTCGAGCGGGGGGACGAGTTCTTC. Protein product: CASSLVERGDEFF.